This T cell receptor beta chain was documented in a study of T cell responses to AZD1222 COVID-19 vaccine. Analyses pooled second doses at about 4 or about 12 weeks. The ends lost 3 bases at V and 7 bases at J; junction bases unmatched: 4. In germline, CDR1 is MDHEN, CDR2 SYDVKM. This CDR3 comprises 14 residues. TCRdb's table, derived via immunoSEQ multiplex PCR, lists solely in-frame clones and lacks some. The data show over 130,000 clones, more than 75% seen once. This clone has only one observation. Material: peripheral blood, obtained 28 days after the second AZD1222 dose. The gene calls are TRBV28 and TRBJ2-1; 9 nucleotides align to TRBD2. The sequence came from an adult who received the AZD1222 COVID-19 vaccine. The CDR3 DNA sequence: TGTGCCAGCAGTTTCGGGACTAGCCGTAATGAGCAGTTCTTC. Translated: CASSFGTSRNEQFF. Full variable domain (remainder filled in from reference TRBV28 and TRBJ2-1): DVKVTQSSRYLVKRTGEKVFLECVQDMDHENMFWYRQDPGLGLRLIYFSYDVKMKEKGDIPEGYSVSREKKERFSLILESASTNQTSMYLCASSFGTSRNEQFFGPGTRLTVL.